What follows are 11 T cell receptor beta chains derived from one specimen sequenced in a study of blood T cell repertoires in COVID-19. Method: immunoSEQ multiplex PCR; TCRdb's copy keeps in-frame clones and lacks some. The table has hundreds of thousands of clones, approximately 86% seen once. Source material: peripheral blood. The receptor source for this set is a woman aged 55 to 70 with COVID-19, enrolled during active disease.

The chain carries TRBV7-2 and TRBJ1-4; possible D gene TRBD1, 5 bases. The germline V gene encodes CDR1 SGHTA and CDR2 FQGNSA. This CDR3 is 17 amino acids long. Trimming left V 7 bases short and J 0 bases short, with 18 bases between. The CDR3 spells CASTPVGDSATNEKLFF. The DNA of the CDR3 is TGTGCCAGCACCCCTGTAGGAGACAGTGCAACTAATGAAAAACTGTTTTTT.

The gene calls are TRBV4-2 and TRBJ1-3; 9 positions agree with TRBD1. The length of the CDR3 is 17 residues. CDR1 is LGHNA, CDR2 YNFKEQ, per germline. V gave up 4 bases and J gave up 4 bases; unmatched junction bases: 11. The CDR3 here is CASSRTGSQGAGNTIYF. Written as DNA, the CDR3 is TGTGCCAGCAGCCGTACGGGGTCACAGGGGGCCGGAAACACCATATATTTT.

V usage is TRBV10-3 and J usage is TRBJ1-1; perhaps TRBD1 as D (6 bases). The germline gives CDR1 ENHRY, CDR2 SYGVKD. V was trimmed by 4 bases and J by 10 bases, leaving 13 bases between them. This CDR3 has 12 residues. The CDR3 region is CAISGQGLRAFF. DNA of the CDR3: TGTGCCATCAGTGGGCAGGGGCTCCGAGCTTTCTTT.

This clone appeared a single time. The chain is built from TRBV7-9 and TRBJ1-4; tentatively, D is TRBD1 (6 bases). The V gene's germline CDR1 is SEHNR and CDR2 FQNEAQ (reference sequence). Trimming left V 5 bases short and J 4 bases short, with 17 bases between. This CDR3 has 16 amino acids. In DNA, the CDR3 is TGTGCCAGCAGCCTCTGGGGGCCGGATCATAATGAAAAACTGTTTTTT. Protein product: CASSLWGPDHNEKLFF.

This chain uses TRBV12-3 or TRBV12-4 with TRBJ2-5; D gene uncertain. V was clipped by 3 bases and J by 4 bases, with 6 bases between them. The CDR3 totals 12 residues. The CDR3 region has the DNA TGTGCCAGCAGTTTGTCGGGAGAGACCCAGTACTTC. Translation gives CASSLSGETQYF.

J is TRBJ2-2 and V is TRBV12-3 or TRBV12-4; D is unclear. This CDR3 region has 13 residues. Trimming left V 7 bases short and J 5 bases short, with 11 bases between. The CDR3 region has the DNA TGTGCCAGCATTGATGGAGTGACCGGGGAGCTGTTTTTT. It yields the protein CASIDGVTGELFF.

The chain combines TRBV18 with TRBJ2-1; the match to TRBD1 covers 8 bases. Germline V CDR1 and CDR2: KGHSH, LQKENI. This CDR3 is 15 amino acids long. J lost 7 bases, V lost 0 bases, and 5 bases had no gene match. In DNA form, the CDR3 reads TGTGCCAGCTCACCACCGGCAGGGGGCCCAAATGAGCAGTTCTTC. It codes for CASSPPAGGPNEQFF.

V usage is TRBV5-1 and J usage is TRBJ2-3; a weak D match, TRBD1 (5 bases). This CDR3 has 15 amino acids. Germline assignment: CDR1 SGHRS and CDR2 YFSETQ. With 4 bases removed from V and 4 bases from J, the gap between germline ends came to 16 bases. The CDR3 reads CASSDSTEYSDTQYF. The DNA of the CDR3 is TGCGCCAGCAGCGATTCGACAGAGTATTCAGATACGCAGTATTTT.

The V call is TRBV10-3, the J call TRBJ2-5; TRBD2 aligns across 8 bases. Trimming at V came to 8 bases and at J to 5 bases, leaving 13 bases not matched to a gene. Germline V gene lookup returns CDR1 ENHRY and CDR2 SYGVKD. This CDR3 has 15 amino acids. The CDR3 spells CAIGGPGGGRETQYF. As DNA, the CDR3 is TGTGCCATCGGAGGTCCCGGGGGGGGCCGCGAGACCCAGTACTTC.

This rearrangement joins TRBV27 to TRBJ2-7; weak D call: TRBD1 (6 bases). The V end lost 6 bases, the J end lost 2 bases, and 11 bases lay between the germline ends. CDR3 size: 13 residues. From germline, CDR1 is MNHEY and CDR2 SMNVEV (reference sequence). DNA of the CDR3: TGTGCCAGCAGACCCGGGACACCCTACGAGCAGTACTTC. This gives the protein CASRPGTPYEQYF.

J is TRBJ1-2 and V is TRBV30; a possible D gene is TRBD1 (6 bases). The CDR3 totals 15 residues. V lost 6 bases to trimming and J lost 5 bases, with 22 bases between them. The germline V gene encodes CDR1 GTSNPN and CDR2 SVGIG (reference sequence). The CDR3 region is CACRGGHSAFYGYTF. The CDR3 nucleotides read TGTGCCTGCCGGGGGGGCCACTCAGCGTTTTATGGCTACACCTTC.